This T cell receptor (beta chain) was recorded in a study of shared clonotypes between healthy human individuals. Whole-study results and caveats: Generation of non-shared clonotypes was less probable than generation of clonotypes shared by all four donors. Only blood was sampled; tissue repertoires likely differ.

As concerns this clone: What it recognizes is unknown.

V was clipped by 5 bases and J by 4 bases, with 18 bases between them. This CDR3 spans 15 amino acids. In germline, CDR1 is SEHNR, CDR2 FQNEAQ (reference sequence). Sequenced by immunoSEQ multiplex PCR; TCRdb stores in-frame clones only, minus some. The table lists millions of clones, approximately 95% of them singletons. The sequence was collected from a young man in good health. Source material: naive CD4+ T cells sorted from blood. The subset was: CD45RA+ positively selected. The chain is built from TRBV7-9 and TRBJ2-7; maybe TRBD1 (6 bases). The CDR3 is CASSPSGTRYYEQYF. The CDR3 DNA sequence: TGTGCCAGCAGCCCTAGTGGGACAAGATATTACGAGCAGTACTTC. Together with reference TRBV7-9 and TRBJ2-7, the CDR3 gives the full variable domain: DTGVSQNPRHKITKRGQNVTFRCDPISEHNRLYWYRQTLGQGPEFLTYFQNEAQLEKSRLLSDRFSAERPKGSFSTLEIQRTEQGDSAMYLCASSPSGTRYYEQYFGPGTRLTVT.